The rows below give T cell receptor beta chains drawn from one sample of a study of control samples from healthy donors and cancer patients. Assay used: immunoSEQ multiplex PCR; TCRdb lists only in-frame clones, some missing. The sample holds about 200,000 clones. Sequenced sample: blood. Every receptor here comes from a woman aged 30 to 39 in good health. Each CDR3 is given with its conserved first and last residue. D genes are given only for firm matches.

v_gene	d_gene	len	j_gene	CDR3aa	CDR3nt
TRBV19	TRBD1	17	TRBJ1-5	CASSIQGATYSNQPQHF	TGTGCCAGTAGTATTCAGGGGGCCACTTATAGCAATCAGCCCCAGCATTTT
TRBV4-2	-	14	TRBJ2-7	CASSPDQALREQYF	TGTGCCAGCAGCCCGGATCAGGCCCTACGAGAGCAGTACTTC
TRBV18	-	13	TRBJ1-1	CASSRAENTEAFF	TGTGCCAGCTCACGGGCCGAGAACACTGAAGCTTTCTTT
TRBV28	TRBD1	15	TRBJ1-5	CASSFITGGGQPQHF	TGTGCCAGCAGTTTCATTACAGGGGGAGGTCAGCCCCAGCATTTT
TRBV7-2	-	15	TRBJ2-7	CASSLDGQGSAEQYF	TGTGCCAGCAGCTTGGACGGGCAGGGGTCGGCCGAGCAGTACTTC
TRBV7-2	TRBD1	16	TRBJ2-2	CASSRRGNFVAGELFF	TGTGCCAGCAGCCGCAGGGGGAATTTTGTCGCCGGGGAGCTGTTTTTT
TRBV27	TRBD1	14	TRBJ1-6	CASRWTGGVSPLHF	TGTGCCAGCAGATGGACAGGGGGAGTTTCACCCCTCCACTTT
TRBV6-5	TRBD1	14	TRBJ2-3	CATQADRGADTQYF	TGTGCCACCCAGGCCGACAGGGGTGCAGATACGCAGTATTTT
TRBV5-6	-	15	TRBJ1-2	CASSFLQTANYGYTF	TGTGCCAGCAGCTTCTTGCAGACAGCTAACTATGGCTACACCTTC
TRBV25-1	-	16	TRBJ2-3	CASSATRQGGPDTQYF	TGTGCCAGCAGTGCCACCCGGCAGGGTGGCCCAGATACGCAGTATTTT
TRBV4-1	-	15	TRBJ1-1	CASSQSSWGNAEAFF	TGCGCCAGCAGCCAAAGTTCGTGGGGGAACGCTGAAGCTTTCTTT
TRBV29-1	TRBD1	14	TRBJ2-3	CSVEGQGFTDTQYF	TGCAGCGTCGAGGGACAGGGGTTCACAGATACGCAGTATTTT
TRBV5-6	-	16	TRBJ1-2	CASSFQGPVLNYGYTF	TGTGCCAGCAGCTTTCAGGGGCCGGTCTTAAACTATGGCTACACCTTC
TRBV2	-	10	TRBJ1-1	CASSFYEAFF	TGTGCCAGCAGTTTCTACGAAGCTTTCTTT
TRBV28	TRBD1	15	TRBJ2-3	CASSKNTGGADTQYF	TGTGCCAGCAGTAAGAACACAGGGGGCGCGGATACGCAGTATTTT
TRBV5-1	TRBD1	15	TRBJ2-3	CASSLGQGATDTQYF	TGCGCCAGCAGCTTGGGACAGGGCGCGACAGATACGCAGTATTTT
TRBV30	TRBD1	16	TRBJ1-6	CAWSDDRDPYNSPLHF	TGTGCCTGGAGTGATGACAGGGACCCCTATAATTCACCCCTCCACTTT
TRBV5-1	TRBD2	13	TRBJ2-7	CASSLGGGAVQYF	TGCGCCAGCAGCTTGGGCGGGGGAGCTGTGCAGTACTTC
TRBV2	-	14	TRBJ1-1	CASSQRARNTEAFF	TGTGCCAGCAGTCAGAGGGCCCGGAACACTGAAGCTTTCTTT
TRBV27	TRBD1	15	TRBJ1-6	CASSRTGTHNSPLHF	TGTGCCAGCAGTCGGACAGGGACCCATAATTCACCCCTCCACTTT
TRBV18	-	12	TRBJ1-5	CASSPVGGPQHF	TGTGCCAGCTCTCCCGTGGGGGGGCCCCAGCATTTT
TRBV5-6	TRBD2	16	TRBJ2-1	CASSFLAGGPVYEQFF	TGTGCCAGCAGCTTCCTAGCGGGGGGGCCCGTGTATGAGCAGTTCTTC
TRBV19	-	17	TRBJ1-5	CASSERAARQLNQPQHF	TGTGCCAGTAGTGAACGCGCAGCCCGACAATTGAATCAGCCCCAGCATTTT
TRBV5-4	TRBD2	14	TRBJ2-1	CASSFLAGYNEQFF	TGTGCCAGCAGCTTCCTAGCGGGTTACAATGAGCAGTTCTTC
TRBV7-9	-	12	TRBJ1-2	CASSLGDYGYTF	TGTGCCAGCAGCTTAGGGGACTATGGCTACACCTTC
TRBV3-1/TRBV3-2	-	14	TRBJ2-5	CASSPPGLRETQYF	TGTGCCAGCAGCCCCCCCGGGCTCCGAGAGACCCAGTACTTC
TRBV4-1	-	16	TRBJ2-1	CASSQDLPPGYNEQFF	TGCGCCAGCAGCCAAGATTTACCACCGGGCTACAATGAGCAGTTCTTC
TRBV30	-	11	TRBJ1-4	CAWSVGGKLFF	TGTGCCTGGAGTGTTGGAGGGAAACTGTTTTTT
TRBV2	-	13	TRBJ1-1	CASAWGSGGEAFF	TGTGCCAGCGCTTGGGGCTCCGGAGGTGAAGCTTTCTTT
TRBV25-1	TRBD1	16	TRBJ1-1	CASSDLRQGPGAEAFF	TGTGCCAGCAGTGACCTTAGACAGGGGCCGGGTGCTGAAGCTTTCTTT
TRBV10-2	-	15	TRBJ2-3	CASSHGGFSTDTQYF	TGCGCCAGCAGTCACGGGGGTTTTAGCACAGATACGCAGTATTTT
TRBV11-2	-	17	TRBJ1-1	CASSFRLVEEAQDEAFF	TGTGCCAGCAGCTTCAGGCTGGTTGAGGAGGCGCAAGATGAAGCTTTCTTT
TRBV30	-	15	TRBJ1-2	CAWRGSGGRTYGYTF	TGTGCCTGGAGGGGATCGGGGGGTAGGACCTATGGCTACACCTTC
TRBV6-5	-	13	TRBJ2-7	CASSYRKFSEQYF	TGTGCCAGCAGTTACCGTAAGTTCAGCGAGCAGTACTTC
TRBV30	-	15	TRBJ2-3	CAWTIGGLITDTQYF	TGTGCCTGGACCATCGGGGGATTAATCACAGATACGCAGTATTTT
TRBV9	-	14	TRBJ1-5	CASSVGTANQPQHF	TGTGCCAGCAGCGTAGGGACAGCCAATCAGCCCCAGCATTTT
TRBV7-8	-	14	TRBJ1-5	CASSLRAANQPQHF	TGTGCCAGCAGCTTACGGGCCGCTAATCAGCCCCAGCATTTT
TRBV5-1	-	13	TRBJ1-1	CASSLSENTEAFF	TGCGCCAGCAGCCTATCGGAGAACACTGAAGCTTTCTTT
TRBV3-1/TRBV3-2	TRBD1	15	TRBJ2-3	CASSQGGGGTDTQYF	TGTGCCAGCAGCCAAGGAGGGGGCGGCACAGATACGCAGTATTTT
TRBV6-2/TRBV6-3	-	14	TRBJ2-7	CASSAGTDAYEQYF	TGTGCCAGCAGTGCCGGGACCGACGCCTACGAGCAGTACTTC
TRBV4-2	-	18	TRBJ2-3	CASSQDLGPLGWTDTQYF	TGTGCCAGCAGCCAAGATCTTGGGCCTCTCGGTTGGACAGATACGCAGTATTTT
TRBV27	-	12	TRBJ1-1	CASQGLDTEAFF	TGTGCCAGCCAGGGGTTGGACACTGAAGCTTTCTTT
TRBV27	TRBD1	13	TRBJ2-7	CATGQGVKGEQYF	TGTGCCACCGGACAGGGCGTAAAAGGCGAGCAGTACTTC
TRBV6-5	-	13	TRBJ1-5	CASSYSSNQPQHF	TGTGCCAGCAGTTACTCTAGCAATCAGCCCCAGCATTTT
TRBV5-6	TRBD1	13	TRBJ1-2	CASSSDRGDGYTF	TGTGCCAGCAGTTCCGACAGGGGGGATGGCTACACCTTC
TRBV6-6	TRBD1	15	TRBJ1-2	CASSYSKTGGYGYTF	TGTGCCAGCAGTTACTCGAAGACAGGGGGGTATGGCTACACCTTC
TRBV11-1	-	14	TRBJ2-2	CASSPLGVTGELFF	TGTGCCAGCAGCCCTCTAGGGGTCACCGGGGAGCTGTTTTTT
TRBV27	-	15	TRBJ1-1	CASSLSRDPNTEAFF	TGTGCCAGCAGTTTATCCAGAGATCCGAACACTGAAGCTTTCTTT
TRBV7-2	-	13	TRBJ2-5	CASSLTRPETQYF	TGTGCCAGCAGCTTGACTAGACCCGAGACCCAGTACTTC
TRBV15	-	14	TRBJ1-6	CATSGDGGNSPLHF	TGTGCCACCAGCGGAGACGGGGGGAATTCACCCCTCCACTTT
TRBV7-2	-	13	TRBJ1-2	CASSSRQADGYTF	TGTGCCAGCAGCTCCAGACAGGCGGATGGCTACACCTTC
TRBV6-6	-	12	TRBJ1-5	CASFDNNQPQHF	TGTGCCAGCTTTGACAACAATCAGCCCCAGCATTTT
TRBV9	TRBD1	15	TRBJ1-1	CASSVEGTANTEAFF	TGTGCCAGCAGCGTAGAGGGGACAGCAAACACTGAAGCTTTCTTT
TRBV18	-	13	TRBJ1-1	CASSPLSNSEAFF	TGTGCCAGCTCCCCTCTCTCAAACTCTGAAGCTTTCTTT
TRBV19	-	13	TRBJ2-1	CASSIPDYNEQFF	TGTGCCAGTAGTATCCCAGACTACAATGAGCAGTTCTTC
TRBV7-9	TRBD2	16	TRBJ2-1	CASSGSGESSYNEQFF	TGTGCCAGCAGCGGTAGCGGGGAGAGCTCCTACAATGAGCAGTTCTTC
TRBV2	-	16	TRBJ2-6	CASGVLQRSGANVLTF	TGTGCCAGCGGGGTCCTCCAACGCTCTGGGGCCAACGTCCTGACTTTC
TRBV7-2	-	13	TRBJ1-1	CASSLNEGTEAFF	TGTGCCAGCAGCTTAAACGAGGGAACTGAAGCTTTCTTT
TRBV18	-	14	TRBJ1-1	CASSPVTMNTEAFF	TGTGCCAGCTCACCAGTAACGATGAACACTGAAGCTTTCTTT
TRBV5-5	-	15	TRBJ1-1	CASSLLRGGGTEAFF	TGTGCCAGCAGCTTGTTACGGGGAGGAGGCACTGAAGCTTTCTTT